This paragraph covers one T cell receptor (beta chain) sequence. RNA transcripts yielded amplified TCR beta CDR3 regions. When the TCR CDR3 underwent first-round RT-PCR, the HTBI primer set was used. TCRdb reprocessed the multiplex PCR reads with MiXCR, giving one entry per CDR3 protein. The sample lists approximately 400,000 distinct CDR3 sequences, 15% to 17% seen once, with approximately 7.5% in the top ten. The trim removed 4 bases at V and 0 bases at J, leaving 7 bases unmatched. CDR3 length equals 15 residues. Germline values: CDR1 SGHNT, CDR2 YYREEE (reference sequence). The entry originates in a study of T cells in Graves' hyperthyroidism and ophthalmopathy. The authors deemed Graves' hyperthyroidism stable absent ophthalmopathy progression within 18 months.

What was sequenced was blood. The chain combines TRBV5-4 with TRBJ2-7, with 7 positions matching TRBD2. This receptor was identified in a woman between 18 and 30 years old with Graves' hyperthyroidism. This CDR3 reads CASSPGGGSSYEQYF. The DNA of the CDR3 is TGTGCCAGCAGCCCTGGGGGGGGATCCTCCTACGAGCAGTACTTC.